What follows describes a single TCR beta chain. From RNA transcripts, TCR beta CDR3 regions were amplified. Using the HTBI primer set, a first-round RT-PCR was run on the TCR CDR3. TCRdb independently ran MiXCR on the multiplex PCR reads; one entry per CDR3 protein. The repertoire holds about 360,000 distinct CDR3 sequences, under 15% seen once, with 9.2% in the top ten. The sample originates from a study of T cells in Graves' hyperthyroidism and ophthalmopathy. Study in general: Pretreatment peripheral blood was obtained at initial diagnosis.

The study excluded patients with uncontrolled infection, other autoimmune disease, pregnancy or lactation. This clonotype was sampled from a young woman with Graves' hyperthyroidism. Sequencing was performed on blood.

The CDR3 spells CASSVGGSTGNTIYF. DNA of the CDR3: TGTGCCAGCAGCGTAGGGGGATCGACTGGAAACACCATATATTTT. The chain recombines TRBV9 with TRBJ1-3, with D unclear. Germline CDR1 is SGDLS and CDR2 is YYNGEE. This CDR3 is 15 amino acids long. The V end was cut by 0 bases, the J end by 2 bases, with 9 bases between. Variable domain in full (rest from reference TRBV9 and TRBJ1-3): DSGVTQTPKHLITATGQRVTLRCSPRSGDLSVYWYQQSLDQGLQFLIQYYNGEERAKGNILERFSAQQFPDLHSELNLSSLELGDSALYFCASSVGGSTGNTIYFGEGSWLTVV.